Below, one T cell receptor (beta chain) is given with its context. The antigen remains unidentified. The sample belongs to a study of shared clonotypes between healthy human individuals. Regarding the study as a whole: In having few donors, the study represented limited genetic and exposure-history diversity. Generally, naive subsets (rather than memory subsets) showed larger estimated richness. Investigators collected only blood, and repertoires in tissues likely differ.

Authors' methods: Quality scores were absent from the junction-only immunoSEQ sequences, so filtering differed. The data were produced by immunoSEQ multiplex PCR, yet TCRdb's version contains in-frame clones alone and is incomplete. That table furnishes V, J and clone size, whereas the DNA furnished D and trimming. The sample shows around 2.5 million clones, more than 85% of them seen only once. The TCR was taken from a man aged 18-30 years in good health. Some clones in this sample may be carry-over from other donors' samples. The sequenced sample was naive CD4+ T cells from PBMCs. Subset given: CD45RA+ positively selected.

CDR3 DNA sequence: TGTGCCAGCAGCGACTCCACGAAAGCTAAGGAGCAGTACTTC. Its protein product is CASSDSTKAKEQYF. The chain is built from TRBV9 and TRBJ2-7; no clear D gene. Germline CDR1 SGDLS, CDR2 YYNGEE. The CDR3 loop spans 14 amino acids. Trimming took off 3 bases at V and 7 bases at J, with 17 bases between the two ends.